These 32 T cell receptor beta chains share one sample of origin, sequenced in a study of blood T cell repertoires in COVID-19. Assay used: immunoSEQ multiplex PCR; TCRdb lists only in-frame clones, some missing. The sample lists 200,000 to 250,000 clones, just under 90% occurring once. Source material: peripheral blood. The receptors here all came from a man aged 30 to 39 with COVID-19, enrolled during active disease.

V and J are TRBV7-9 and TRBJ2-1; TRBD2 aligns across 7 bases. V lost 2 bases and J lost 8; bases outside the gene matches: 6. The CDR3 spans 14 residues. CDR1 is SEHNR, CDR2 FQNEAQ, per germline (reference sequence). This CDR3 reads CASSLLGGVHEQFF. CDR3 in DNA: TGTGCCAGCAGCTTACTTGGGGGGGTGCATGAGCAGTTCTTC. The complete variable domain, with remaining parts taken from reference TRBV7-9 and TRBJ2-1, reads DTGVSQNPRHKITKRGQNVTFRCDPISEHNRLYWYRQTLGQGPEFLTYFQNEAQLEKSRLLSDRFSAERPKGSFSTLEIQRTEQGDSAMYLCASSLLGGVHEQFFGPGTRLTVL.

This clone was observed a single time. The V and J genes are TRBV6-2 or TRBV6-3 and TRBJ2-3; 11 positions agree with TRBD2. With V trimmed by 6 bases and J by 6 bases, 8 bases remained unmatched. Germline assignment: CDR1 MNHEY and CDR2 SVGEGT. This CDR3 has 15 residues. CDR3 in amino acids: CASSLSGGARDTQYF. The CDR3 DNA is TGTGCCAGCAGCCTTAGCGGGGGGGCCAGGGATACGCAGTATTTT.

V is TRBV5-5 and J is TRBJ1-2; possibly TRBD1 for D (5 bases). There are 14 residues in the CDR3. CDR1 is SGHKS, CDR2 YYEKEE, per germline (reference sequence). The V and J ends lost 1 base and 6 bases respectively, with 13 bases between them. Written as DNA, the CDR3 is TGTGCCAGCAGCTTGCCTGGGCGGGGGAATGGCTACACCTTC. It codes for CASSLPGRGNGYTF.

The V call is TRBV7-2, the J call TRBJ2-6, with 8 positions matching TRBD1. V lost 6 bases, J lost 0 bases, and 10 bases stayed unmatched. Germline CDR1 SGHTA, CDR2 FQGNSA. This CDR3 contains 18 residues. The CDR3 DNA sequence: TGTGCCAGCAGTTTGCTCCGGGACAGGAGCTCTGGGGCCAACGTCCTGACTTTC. It yields the protein CASSLLRDRSSGANVLTF. The full variable domain, with the rest looked up from reference TRBV7-2 and TRBJ2-6, is GAGVSQSPSNKVTEKGKDVELRCDPISGHTALYWYRQSLGQGLEFLIYFQGNSAPDKSGLPSDRFSAERTGGSVSTLTIQRTQQEDSAVYLCASSLLRDRSSGANVLTFGAGSRLTVL.

The chain is built from TRBV24-1 and TRBJ2-2; D not resolved. Germline values: CDR1 KGHDR, CDR2 SFDVKD. This CDR3 contains 14 residues. V was shortened by 8 bases and J by 1 base, with 10 bases between the two germline ends. The CDR3 sequence is CATNGAGNTGELFF. CDR3 coding DNA: TGTGCCACCAACGGCGCAGGGAACACCGGGGAGCTGTTTTTT.

The genes are TRBV27 and TRBJ1-3, with D unresolved. CDR1 and CDR2 (germline): MNHEY, SMNVEV (reference sequence). V gave up 0 bases and J gave up 0 bases, with 6 bases separating them. CDR3 length: 15 residues. CDR3 DNA: TGTGCCAGCAGTTTATCGTCAGGCTCTGGAAACACCATATATTTT. This codes for CASSLSSGSGNTIYF.

This clone was seen a few times. The genes are TRBV3-1 (or the pseudogene TRBV3-2) and TRBJ2-7, with TRBD2 as a possible D gene (6 bases). Trimming took off 3 bases at V and 5 bases at J, with 14 bases between the two ends. Per the germline V gene, CDR1 is LGHDT and CDR2 is YNNKEL (reference sequence). This CDR3 has 14 amino acids. The CDR3 reads CASSQDYGEDEQYF. The CDR3 DNA sequence: TGTGCCAGCAGCCAGGACTATGGAGAAGACGAGCAGTACTTC.

The gene calls are TRBV6-5 and TRBJ1-1; no clear D. The CDR3 contains 13 residues. Germline V gene sequence: CDR1 MNHEY, CDR2 SVGAGI. Trimming removed 3 bases at V and 8 bases at J, with 13 bases between. Written as DNA, the CDR3 is TGTGCCAGCAGTTATGGAGGTAGTCGGGAAGCTTTCTTT. Residues: CASSYGGSREAFF.

The chain combines TRBV19 with TRBJ2-3; the D gene is possibly TRBD2 (5 bases). V gave up 3 bases and J gave up 2 bases, with 12 bases separating them. Per germline, CDR1 LNHDA and CDR2 SQIVND (reference sequence). CDR3 size: 15 residues. CDR3 loop: CASSILRGDTDTQYF. In DNA, the CDR3 is TGTGCCAGTAGTATTCTTCGGGGTGACACAGATACGCAGTATTTT.

This sequence joins TRBV24-1 and TRBJ2-3, with D perhaps TRBD1 (6 bases). Germline loops: CDR1 KGHDR, CDR2 SFDVKD. The CDR3 totals 14 residues. The V gene lost 5 bases and the J gene lost 1 base, with 9 bases spanning the gap. This CDR3 is CATSGYRGTDTQYF. DNA of the CDR3: TGTGCCACCAGTGGGTACAGGGGCACAGATACGCAGTATTTT.

The J gene is TRBJ2-3, the V gene TRBV4-1; 8 bases fit TRBD2. Germline V gene lookup returns CDR1 MGHRA and CDR2 YSYEKL. V lost 3 bases to trimming and J lost 2 bases; unmatched junction nucleotides: 10. CDR3 length equals 17 residues. DNA of the CDR3: TGCGCCAGCAGCCAGTTTATGAGCGGGAGTCCCACAGATACGCAGTATTTT. Translating gives CASSQFMSGSPTDTQYF.

This chain uses TRBV19 with TRBJ1-6, with 11 bases lining up with TRBD1. The CDR3 sequence is 13 residues long. Germline V gene sequence: CDR1 LNHDA, CDR2 SQIVND (reference sequence). The V segment lost 9 bases and the J segment 7 bases; nucleotides outside the gene matches: 2. The CDR3 is CASRDRGNSPLHF. The CDR3 bases are TGTGCCAGCCGGGACAGGGGGAATTCACCCCTCCACTTT.

This chain joins TRBV5-8 and TRBJ2-7, with a tentative D call TRBD1 (6 bases). Germline assignment: CDR1 SGHTS and CDR2 YDEGEE. The ends were cut back, 4 bases at V and 6 bases at J, with 11 bases in the middle. The CDR3 consists of 12 residues. CDR3 region: CASSSRGGEQYF. The CDR3 DNA sequence: TGTGCCAGCAGCAGCAGGGGCGGCGAGCAGTACTTC.

The chain links TRBV27 to TRBJ1-1; D not resolved. The V end lost 2 bases, the J end lost 0 bases, and 22 bases lay between the germline ends. The CDR3 spans 19 residues. Germline V gene sequence: CDR1 MNHEY, CDR2 SMNVEV (reference sequence). CDR3 sequence reads: CASSLTARGRVGMNTEAFF. CDR3 coding DNA: TGTGCCAGCAGTTTAACGGCCCGCGGGAGGGTTGGCATGAACACTGAAGCTTTCTTT.

CDR3 DNA: TGTGCCAGCAGCTTGGGAAACAGGGGAGTGGACGAGCAGTACTTC. Translation gives CASSLGNRGVDEQYF. The chain is built from TRBV5-4 and TRBJ2-7, with 7 bases matching TRBD1. CDR1 is SGHNT, CDR2 YYREEE, per germline (reference sequence). The CDR3 totals 15 residues. With 0 bases clipped from V and 5 bases from J, the junction kept 8 bases outside the gene matches.

This clone was seen only once. The chain carries TRBV5-4 and TRBJ2-1; no clear D gene. The CDR3 extends over 11 amino acids. The V and J ends lost 4 bases and 10 bases respectively, with 9 bases between them. Looked up from germline, CDR1 is SGHNT and CDR2 is YYREEE (reference sequence). CDR3 in DNA: TGTGCCAGCAGCAGTTTAGTCGAGCAGTTCTTC. This codes for CASSSLVEQFF.

This clone turned up a few times. The chain uses TRBV19 and TRBJ2-7; TRBD2 agrees at 12 bases. Germline CDR1 and CDR2: LNHDA and SQIVND (reference sequence). Germline trimming cut 5 bases from V and 6 bases from J; bases unmatched to any gene: 8. This CDR3 is built from 15 residues. CDR3 in amino acids: CASSPLAGGPVEQYF. Here the CDR3 DNA reads TGTGCCAGTAGTCCCCTAGCGGGAGGGCCGGTCGAGCAGTACTTC.

The rearrangement joins TRBV28 to TRBJ2-6; 7 nucleotides align to TRBD1. Germline trimming cut 5 bases from V and 2 bases from J; bases unmatched to any gene: 6. The CDR3 consists of 16 residues. Germline loops: CDR1 MDHEN, CDR2 SYDVKM. DNA of the CDR3: TGTGCCAGCAGTGCTAAGGGGGCTCCTGGGGCCAACGTCCTGACTTTC. It is translated as CASSAKGAPGANVLTF.

The rearrangement links TRBV7-2 to TRBJ2-7; TRBD1 aligns across 11 bases. V shed 5 bases and J 3 bases; nucleotides not matched to a gene: 9. The CDR3 contains 16 residues. Germline assignment: CDR1 SGHTA and CDR2 FQGNSA. The CDR3 bases are TGTGCCAGCAGCCTGAACGGACAGGGGGCGATCTACGAGCAGTACTTC. This codes for CASSLNGQGAIYEQYF.

The V gene is TRBV15, the J gene TRBJ2-5, with unresolved D. The CDR3 length is 11 residues. Germline assignment: CDR1 LNHNV and CDR2 YYDKDF (reference sequence). V was clipped by 5 bases and J by 1 base, with 2 bases between them. The CDR3 nucleotides are TGTGCCACCAGCCGCCAAGAGACCCAGTACTTC. Protein product: CATSRQETQYF. Using reference TRBV15 and TRBJ2-5 for the parts outside the CDR3, the full variable domain is DAMVIQNPRYQVTQFGKPVTLSCSQTLNHNVMYWYQQKSSQAPKLLFHYYDKDFNNEADTPDNFQSRRPNTSFCFLDIRSPGLGDTAMYLCATSRQETQYFGPGTRLLVL.

The chain employs TRBV30 and TRBJ2-7, with D possibly matching TRBD2 (6 bases). CDR3 size: 14 residues. V shed 0 bases and J shed 3 bases, with 12 bases lying between them. Germline V gene lookup returns CDR1 GTSNPN and CDR2 SVGIG (reference sequence). CDR3 loop: CAWSVRPGGYEQYF. The CDR3 DNA follows: TGTGCCTGGAGTGTGAGACCCGGGGGCTACGAGCAGTACTTC.

This sequence joins TRBV2 and TRBJ1-2; TRBD1 matches 8 bases. Germline V CDR1 and CDR2: SNHLY, FYNNEI. The V segment lost 5 bases and the J segment 6 bases; nucleotides outside the gene matches: 11. The CDR3 contains 15 residues. This chain's CDR3 is CASSKSQGARDGYTF. The CDR3 DNA follows: TGTGCCAGCAGTAAAAGCCAGGGGGCGCGTGATGGCTACACCTTC.

The chain carries TRBV7-9 and TRBJ1-1, with D perhaps TRBD1 (6 bases). V lost 1 base and J 8 bases, leaving 8 bases between the germline ends. This CDR3 spans 12 amino acids. CDR1 SEHNR and CDR2 FQNEAQ come from the germline V gene (reference sequence). This chain's CDR3 is CASSLDRVEAFF. The CDR3 DNA reads as TGTGCCAGCAGCTTAGACAGGGTGGAAGCTTTCTTT. Full variable domain (missing parts from reference TRBV7-9 and TRBJ1-1): DTGVSQNPRHKITKRGQNVTFRCDPISEHNRLYWYRQTLGQGPEFLTYFQNEAQLEKSRLLSDRFSAERPKGSFSTLEIQRTEQGDSAMYLCASSLDRVEAFFGQGTRLTVV.

This chain joins TRBV28 and TRBJ2-7; possibly TRBD1 for D (5 bases). The V gene's germline CDR1 is MDHEN and CDR2 SYDVKM. The CDR3 loop spans 11 amino acids. The ends were cut back, 5 bases at V and 7 bases at J, with 9 bases in the middle. DNA for the CDR3: TGTGCCAGCAGTAGGGGTGGTGAGCAGTACTTC. Translation gives CASSRGGEQYF.

The gene calls are TRBV2 and TRBJ1-5; D not certain. The CDR3 sequence is 14 residues long. The germline CDR1 and CDR2 sequences are SNHLY and FYNNEI. V was trimmed by 3 bases and J by 1 base, leaving 7 bases between them. The CDR3 is CASSDTGSNQPQHF. CDR3 DNA: TGTGCCAGCAGTGACACGGGGAGCAATCAGCCCCAGCATTTT. The full variable domain, its missing parts supplied by reference TRBV2 and TRBJ1-5, is EPEVTQTPSHQVTQMGQEVILRCVPISNHLYFYWYRQILGQKVEFLVSFYNNEISEKSEIFDDQFSVERPDGSNFTLKIRSTKLEDSAMYFCASSDTGSNQPQHFGDGTRLSIL.

The chain has TRBV7-3 and TRBJ1-6, with 9 positions matching TRBD1. From germline, CDR1 is SGHTA and CDR2 FQGTGA. The J segment lost 10 bases and the V segment lost 0 bases, leaving 4 bases of the junction unmatched. CDR3 length: 15 residues. CDR3: CASSLTGTGMSPLHF. CDR3 DNA: TGTGCCAGCAGCTTAACCGGGACAGGGATGTCACCCCTCCACTTT.

The chain links TRBV6-5 to TRBJ1-5; D perhaps matches TRBD1 (5 bases). In germline, CDR1 is MNHEY, CDR2 SVGAGI. The CDR3 loop spans 13 amino acids. V lost 5 bases, J lost 1 base, and 6 bases lay in between. CDR3 amino acids: CASSKGSNQPQHF. The DNA of the CDR3 is TGTGCCAGCAGTAAGGGGAGCAATCAGCCCCAGCATTTT.

This chain links TRBV19 with TRBJ2-7, with D perhaps TRBD1 (6 bases). The CDR3 consists of 13 residues. Germline V gene lookup returns CDR1 LNHDA and CDR2 SQIVND (reference sequence). V was shortened by 5 bases and J by 4 bases, with 12 bases between the two germline ends. CDR3 bases: TGTGCCAGTAGTGAGGGCAGGGGTTACGAGCAGTACTTC. This encodes CASSEGRGYEQYF.

V is TRBV5-6 and J is TRBJ1-2; TRBD1 might be the D (6 bases). The length of the CDR3 is 15 residues. With 4 bases removed from V and 2 bases from J, the gap between germline ends came to 15 bases. Germline CDR1 and CDR2: SGHDT and YYEEEE. The CDR3 DNA follows: TGTGCCAGCAGCATTGGGTACAGGGTGAACTATGGCTACACCTTC. It translates to CASSIGYRVNYGYTF.

The chain couples TRBV10-3 to TRBJ1-1; 7 bases line up with TRBD1. The CDR3 runs to 13 residues. Germline CDR1 and CDR2: ENHRY and SYGVKD. J lost 1 base, V lost 10 bases, and 6 bases had no gene match. CDR3 in amino acids: CATSGQENTEAFF. The CDR3 region has the DNA TGTGCCACTTCCGGACAGGAGAACACTGAAGCTTTCTTT.

V and J are TRBV28 and TRBJ1-2, with D possibly TRBD1 on 6 matching bases. Trimming shortened V by 7 bases and J by 10 bases, and 22 bases separated the two germline ends. This CDR3 contains 14 residues. Germline CDR1 is MDHEN and CDR2 is SYDVKM. The DNA for the CDR3 is TGTGCCAGCATAGGGGGTCTGAGCAGACTGATCTACACCTTC. Protein product: CASIGGLSRLIYTF.

V usage is TRBV7-3 and J usage is TRBJ2-1; D might be TRBD1 (5 bases). This CDR3 has 14 residues. V shed 2 bases and J shed 8 bases, with 13 bases lying between them. Germline V lookup: CDR1 SGHTA, CDR2 FQGTGA. In DNA, the CDR3 is TGTGCCAGCAGCTTAGGTATAGGGGCCGATGAGCAGTTCTTC. It is translated as CASSLGIGADEQFF.